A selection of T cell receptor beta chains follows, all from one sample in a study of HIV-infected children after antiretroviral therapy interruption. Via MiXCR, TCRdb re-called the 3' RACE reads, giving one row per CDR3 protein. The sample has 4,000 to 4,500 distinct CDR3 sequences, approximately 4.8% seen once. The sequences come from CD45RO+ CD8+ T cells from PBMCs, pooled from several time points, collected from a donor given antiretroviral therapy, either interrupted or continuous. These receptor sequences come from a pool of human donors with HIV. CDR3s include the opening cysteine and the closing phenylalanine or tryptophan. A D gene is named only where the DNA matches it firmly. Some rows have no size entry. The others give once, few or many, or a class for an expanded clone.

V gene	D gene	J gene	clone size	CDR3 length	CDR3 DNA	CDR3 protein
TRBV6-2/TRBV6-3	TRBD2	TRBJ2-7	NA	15	TGTGCCAGCAGTGTTTGGCGGGGGGTCTCCTACGAGCAGTACTTC	CASSVWRGVSYEQYF
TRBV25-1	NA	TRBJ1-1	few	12	TGTGCCAGCAGTGAGGGAATCACTGAAGCTTTCTTT	CASSEGITEAFF
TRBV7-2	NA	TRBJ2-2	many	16	TGTGCCAGCCGCTTTCGGAGGGTGGGGGGAACCGGGGAGCTGTTTTTT	CASRFRRVGGTGELFF
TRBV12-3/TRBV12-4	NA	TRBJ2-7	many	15	TGTGCCAGCAGTTTTTTCCTGGATCTCCACTACGAGCAGTACTTC	CASSFFLDLHYEQYF
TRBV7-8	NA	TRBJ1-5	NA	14	TGTGCCAGCAGCCAGACAGTTTCAAGTCAGCCCCAGCATTTT	CASSQTVSSQPQHF
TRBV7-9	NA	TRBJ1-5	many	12	TGTGCCAGCAGCGACAGCAATCAGCCCCAGCATTTT	CASSDSNQPQHF
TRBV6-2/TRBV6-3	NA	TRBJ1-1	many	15	TGTGCCAGCAGGGTAAAGGGCGGACTGAACACTGAAGCTTTCTTT	CASRVKGGLNTEAFF
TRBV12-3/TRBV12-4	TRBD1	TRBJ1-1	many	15	TGTGCCAGCAGTTCCCGGACAGGGATGAACACTGAAGCTTTCTTT	CASSSRTGMNTEAFF
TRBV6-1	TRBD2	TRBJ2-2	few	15	TGTGCCAGCAGTGAAGCTAGCGGGGACACCGGGGAGCTGTTTTTT	CASSEASGDTGELFF
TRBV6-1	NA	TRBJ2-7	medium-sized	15	TGTGCCAGCAGTGAAGCACAGGGTCCCCACTACGAGCAGTACTTC	CASSEAQGPHYEQYF
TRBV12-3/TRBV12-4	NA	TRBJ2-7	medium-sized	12	TGTGCCAGCAGCCACCCAACGGGAGTTAAGTACTTC	CASSHPTGVKYF
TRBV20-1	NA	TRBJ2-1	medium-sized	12	TGCAGTGCGCCGAACTGGCACAATGAGCAGTTCTTC	CSAPNWHNEQFF